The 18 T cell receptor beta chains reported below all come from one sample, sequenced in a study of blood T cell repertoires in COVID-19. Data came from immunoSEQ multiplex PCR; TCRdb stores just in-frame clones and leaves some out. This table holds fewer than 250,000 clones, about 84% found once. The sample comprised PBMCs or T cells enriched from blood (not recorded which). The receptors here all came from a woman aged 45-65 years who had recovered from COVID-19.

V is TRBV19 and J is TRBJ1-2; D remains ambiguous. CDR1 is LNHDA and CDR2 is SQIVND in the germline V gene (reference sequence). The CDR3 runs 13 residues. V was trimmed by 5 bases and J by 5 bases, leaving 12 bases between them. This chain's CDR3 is CASSLPGQYGYTF. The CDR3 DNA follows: TGTGCCAGTAGTCTTCCAGGCCAATATGGCTACACCTTC.

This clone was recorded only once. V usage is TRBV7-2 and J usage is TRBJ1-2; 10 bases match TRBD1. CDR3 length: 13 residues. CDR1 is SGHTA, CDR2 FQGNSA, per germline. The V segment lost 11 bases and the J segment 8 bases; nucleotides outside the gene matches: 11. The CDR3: CACNRDRGLGYTF. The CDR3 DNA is TGTGCCTGTAACCGGGACAGGGGCCTAGGCTACACCTTC.

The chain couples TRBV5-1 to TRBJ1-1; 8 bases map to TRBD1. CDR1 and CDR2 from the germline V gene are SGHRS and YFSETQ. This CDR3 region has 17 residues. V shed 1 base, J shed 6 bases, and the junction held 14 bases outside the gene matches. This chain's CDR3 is CASSLWETGGPFSEAFF. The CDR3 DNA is TGCGCCAGCAGCTTGTGGGAAACAGGGGGACCTTTTTCTGAAGCTTTCTTT. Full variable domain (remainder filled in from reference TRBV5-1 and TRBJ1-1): KAGVTQTPRYLIKTRGQQVTLSCSPISGHRSVSWYQQTPGQGLQFLFEYFSETQRNKGNFPGRFSGRQFSNSRSEMNVSTLELGDSALYLCASSLWETGGPFSEAFFGQGTRLTVV.

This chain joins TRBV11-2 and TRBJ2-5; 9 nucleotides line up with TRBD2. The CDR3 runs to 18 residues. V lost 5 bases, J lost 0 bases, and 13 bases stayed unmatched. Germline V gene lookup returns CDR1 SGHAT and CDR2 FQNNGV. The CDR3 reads CASSPLRAGGLYQETQYF. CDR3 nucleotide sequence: TGTGCCAGCAGCCCCCTAAGAGCGGGGGGCCTGTACCAAGAGACCCAGTACTTC. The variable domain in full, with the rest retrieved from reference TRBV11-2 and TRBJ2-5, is EAGVAQSPRYKIIEKRQSVAFWCNPISGHATLYWYQQILGQGPKLLIQFQNNGVVDDSQLPKDRFSAERLKGVDSTLKIQPAKLEDSAVYLCASSPLRAGGLYQETQYFGPGTRLLVL.

The CDR3 DNA follows: TGTGCCAGCAGCTTGGACCAGGTTAATGAAAAACTGTTTTTT. Its protein is CASSLDQVNEKLFF. V gene TRBV5-6 combines with J gene TRBJ1-4; D gene uncertain. CDR1 and CDR2 (germline): SGHDT, YYEEEE. Trimming stripped 0 bases from V and 4 bases from J, with 7 bases between. This CDR3 is built from 14 residues.

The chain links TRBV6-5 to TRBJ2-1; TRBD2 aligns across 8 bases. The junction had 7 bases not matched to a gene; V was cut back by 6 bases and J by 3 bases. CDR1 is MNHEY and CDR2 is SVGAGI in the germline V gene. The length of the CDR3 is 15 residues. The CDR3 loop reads CASREGGRIYNEQFF. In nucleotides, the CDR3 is TGTGCCAGCAGGGAGGGCGGGAGGATCTACAATGAGCAGTTCTTC.

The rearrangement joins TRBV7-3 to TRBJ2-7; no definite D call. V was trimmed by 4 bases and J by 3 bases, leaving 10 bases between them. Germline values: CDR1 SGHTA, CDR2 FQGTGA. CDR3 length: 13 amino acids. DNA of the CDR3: TGTGCCAGCAGCTCCTCAGGTGGCTACGAGCAGTACTTC. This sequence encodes CASSSSGGYEQYF. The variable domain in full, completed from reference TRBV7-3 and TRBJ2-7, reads GAGVSQTPSNKVTEKGKYVELRCDPISGHTALYWYRQSLGQGPEFLIYFQGTGAADDSGLPNDRFFAVRPEGSVSTLKIQRTERGDSAVYLCASSSSGGYEQYFGPGTRLTVT.

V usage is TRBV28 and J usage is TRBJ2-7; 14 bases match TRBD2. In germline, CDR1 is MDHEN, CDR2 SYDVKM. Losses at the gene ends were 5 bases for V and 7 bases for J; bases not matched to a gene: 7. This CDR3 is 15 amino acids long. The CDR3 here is CASSPGLAGVSEQYF. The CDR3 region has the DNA TGTGCCAGCAGTCCGGGACTAGCGGGAGTTAGTGAGCAGTACTTC.

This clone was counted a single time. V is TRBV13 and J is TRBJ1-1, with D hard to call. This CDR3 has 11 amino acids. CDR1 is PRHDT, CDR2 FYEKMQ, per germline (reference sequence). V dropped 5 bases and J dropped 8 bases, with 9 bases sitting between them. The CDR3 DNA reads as TGTGCCAGCAGCCTTCTACAGGAAGCTTTCTTT. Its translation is CASSLLQEAFF.

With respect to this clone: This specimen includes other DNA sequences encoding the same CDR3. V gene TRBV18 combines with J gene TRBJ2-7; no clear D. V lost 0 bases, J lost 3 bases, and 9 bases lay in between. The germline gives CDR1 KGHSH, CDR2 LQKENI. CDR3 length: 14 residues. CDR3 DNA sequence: TGTGCCAGCTCACCACCGGTTGGCGGCTACGAGCAGTACTTC. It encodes CASSPPVGGYEQYF.

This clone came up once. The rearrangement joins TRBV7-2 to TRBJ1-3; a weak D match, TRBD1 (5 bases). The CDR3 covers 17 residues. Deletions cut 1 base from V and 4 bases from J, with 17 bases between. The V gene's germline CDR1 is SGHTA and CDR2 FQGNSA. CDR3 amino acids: CASSLGPQGWEGNTIYF. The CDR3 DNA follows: TGTGCCAGCAGCTTAGGGCCCCAGGGCTGGGAAGGAAACACCATATATTTT.

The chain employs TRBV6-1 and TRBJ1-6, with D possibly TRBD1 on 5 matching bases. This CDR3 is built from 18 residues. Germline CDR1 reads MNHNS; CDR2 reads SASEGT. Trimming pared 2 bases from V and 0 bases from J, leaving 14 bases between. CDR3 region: CASSELTGSSSYNSPLHF. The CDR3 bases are TGTGCCAGCAGTGAACTTACAGGTTCAAGCTCCTATAATTCACCCCTCCACTTT.

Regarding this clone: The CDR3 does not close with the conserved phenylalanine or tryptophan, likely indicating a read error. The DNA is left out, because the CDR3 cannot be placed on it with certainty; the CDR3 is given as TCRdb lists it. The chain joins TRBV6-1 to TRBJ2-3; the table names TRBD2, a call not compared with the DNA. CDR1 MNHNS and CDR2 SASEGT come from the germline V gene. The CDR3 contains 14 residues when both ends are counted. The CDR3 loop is CASSDRPSGFYPRV.

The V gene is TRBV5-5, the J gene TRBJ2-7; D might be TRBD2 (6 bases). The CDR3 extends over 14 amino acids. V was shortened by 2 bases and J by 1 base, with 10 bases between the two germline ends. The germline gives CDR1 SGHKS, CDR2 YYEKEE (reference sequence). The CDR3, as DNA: TGTGCCAGCAGCTTCGGGACTGATTCCTACGAGCAGTACTTC. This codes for CASSFGTDSYEQYF.

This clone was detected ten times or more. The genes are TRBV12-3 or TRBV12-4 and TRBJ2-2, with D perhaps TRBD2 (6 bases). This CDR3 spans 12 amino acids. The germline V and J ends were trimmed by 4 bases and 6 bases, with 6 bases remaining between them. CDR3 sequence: CASSWRAGELFF. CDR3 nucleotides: TGTGCCAGCAGTTGGAGGGCCGGGGAGCTGTTTTTT.

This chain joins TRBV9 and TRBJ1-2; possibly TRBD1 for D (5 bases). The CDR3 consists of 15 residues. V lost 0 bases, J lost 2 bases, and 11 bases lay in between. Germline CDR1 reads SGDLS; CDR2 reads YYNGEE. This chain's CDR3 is CASSVAEGRNYGYTF. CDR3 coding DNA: TGTGCCAGCAGCGTAGCCGAGGGGAGGAACTATGGCTACACCTTC. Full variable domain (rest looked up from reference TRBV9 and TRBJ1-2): DSGVTQTPKHLITATGQRVTLRCSPRSGDLSVYWYQQSLDQGLQFLIQYYNGEERAKGNILERFSAQQFPDLHSELNLSSLELGDSALYFCASSVAEGRNYGYTFGSGTRLTVV.

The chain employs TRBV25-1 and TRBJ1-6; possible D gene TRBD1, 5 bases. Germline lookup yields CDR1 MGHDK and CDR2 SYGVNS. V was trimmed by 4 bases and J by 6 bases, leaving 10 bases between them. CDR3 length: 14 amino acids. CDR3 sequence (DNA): TGTGCCAGCAGTGTTACAGGTTTTAATTCACCCCTCCACTTT. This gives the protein CASSVTGFNSPLHF.

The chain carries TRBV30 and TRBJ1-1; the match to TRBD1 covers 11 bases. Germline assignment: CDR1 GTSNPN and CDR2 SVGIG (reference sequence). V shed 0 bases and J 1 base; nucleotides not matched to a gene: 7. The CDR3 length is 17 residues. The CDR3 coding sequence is TGTGCCTGGAGTGTCCCCGGACAGGGGGCGAGGAACACTGAAGCTTTCTTT. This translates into CAWSVPGQGARNTEAFF.